This T cell receptor (beta chain) came from a study of shared clonotypes between healthy human individuals. In the study overall: Donor composition was a couple of women and three men, aged 18 to 49.

Each subset's genomic DNA was split evenly across several immunoSEQ plates. TCRdb's copy holds only in-frame clones and misses some; the assay was immunoSEQ multiplex PCR. This sample yields just over 2,000,000 clones, of which approximately 95% are seen a single time; more than 0.1% belongs to the top ten. CDR3 length equals 15 residues. Losses at the gene ends were 3 bases for V and 3 bases for J; bases not matched to a gene: 7. CDR1 and CDR2 (germline): LGHNA, YNFKEQ. Sequencing input: naive CD4+ T cells sorted from blood. Subset defined: CD45RA+ positively selected. The chain links TRBV4-2 to TRBJ1-1, with TRBD1 identical over 7 bases. This clonotype was obtained from a man younger than 35 in good health. CDR3: CASSQEQGPHTEAFF. As DNA, the CDR3 is TGTGCCAGCAGCCAGGAACAGGGGCCTCACACTGAAGCTTTCTTT.